The next 26 T cell receptor beta chains were all read from a single sample in a study of shared clonotypes between healthy human individuals. Produced via immunoSEQ multiplex PCR; TCRdb's table is partial and in-frame only. In the table there are about 2.4 million clones, approximately 94% of which are singletons. Sequenced material: naive CD4+ T cells sorted from blood. Indicated subset: CD45RA+ positively selected. These receptors all stem from a man aged 18 to 30 in good health.

The V gene is TRBV4-1, the J gene TRBJ1-2; 8 nucleotides align to TRBD1. This CDR3 spans 15 amino acids. The germline V gene has CDR1 MGHRA and CDR2 YSYEKL. V was pared by 0 bases and J by 5 bases, with 5 bases of the junction left unmatched. CDR3 sequence: CASSQEGTGIYGYTF. CDR3 DNA: TGCGCCAGCAGCCAAGAAGGGACAGGAATTTATGGCTACACCTTC.

The rearrangement joins TRBV6-6 to TRBJ2-7; D gene ambiguous. Germline assignment: CDR1 MNHNY and CDR2 SVGAGI (reference sequence). The CDR3 is 13 residues long. Deletions cut 0 bases from V and 6 bases from J, with 9 bases between. The CDR3 reads CASSYSQLGEQYF. Here the CDR3 DNA reads TGTGCCAGCAGTTACTCACAGCTCGGCGAGCAGTACTTC.

The chain couples TRBV29-1 to TRBJ2-6, with 7 bases identical to TRBD1. The V gene's germline CDR1 is SQVTM and CDR2 ANQGSEA. The CDR3 totals 14 residues. The ends lost 6 bases at V and 4 bases at J; junction bases unmatched: 6. The CDR3 region has the DNA TGCAGCGTAGCGACAGGGACAGGGGCCAACGTCCTGACTTTC. As protein: CSVATGTGANVLTF.

Concerning this clone: This same CDR3 is encoded by further DNA sequences in the sample. J is TRBJ2-1 and V is TRBV9; 8 bases map to TRBD2. The germline V gene encodes CDR1 SGDLS and CDR2 YYNGEE. This CDR3 is built from 15 residues. The J segment lost 3 bases and the V segment lost 0 bases, leaving 2 bases of the junction unmatched. DNA of the CDR3: TGTGCCAGCAGCGTAGGTAGCGGGGTCTACAATGAGCAGTTCTTC. Protein: CASSVGSGVYNEQFF.

The chain recombines TRBV10-1 with TRBJ2-7; 7 bases align to TRBD2. The V gene end was trimmed by 1 base and the J gene end by 0 bases; junction bases not matched to a gene: 3. Germline V lookup: CDR1 WNHNN, CDR2 SYGVQD (reference sequence). The CDR3 sequence is 15 residues long. CDR3 residues: CASSELAGLSYEQYF. Written as DNA, the CDR3 is TGCGCCAGCAGTGAGTTAGCGGGCCTCTCCTACGAGCAGTACTTC.

This sequence joins TRBV5-1 and TRBJ1-4; 8 bases align to TRBD1. V was clipped by 0 bases and J by 2 bases; unmatched bases: 6. Germline lookup yields CDR1 SGHRS and CDR2 YFSETQ. The CDR3 covers 17 residues. This CDR3 is CASSLGPQGGTNEKLFF. CDR3 nucleotide sequence: TGCGCCAGCAGCTTGGGGCCACAGGGGGGCACTAATGAAAAACTGTTTTTT.

The CDR3, as DNA: TGCGCCAGCAGCTTGGGACAGACTACTGAGCAGTACTTC. Translating gives CASSLGQTTEQYF. V is TRBV5-1 and J is TRBJ2-7; D might be TRBD1 or TRBD2, each matching 5 bases. This CDR3 comprises 13 residues. The V end lost 0 bases, the J end lost 7 bases, and 11 bases lay between the germline ends. From germline, CDR1 is SGHRS and CDR2 YFSETQ. The variable domain in full, completed from reference TRBV5-1 and TRBJ2-7, reads KAGVTQTPRYLIKTRGQQVTLSCSPISGHRSVSWYQQTPGQGLQFLFEYFSETQRNKGNFPGRFSGRQFSNSRSEMNVSTLELGDSALYLCASSLGQTTEQYFGPGTRLTVT.

The chain combines TRBV11-2 with TRBJ1-1, with D tentatively TRBD1 (5 bases). The V gene lost 1 base and the J gene lost 4 bases, with 13 bases spanning the gap. This CDR3 spans 15 amino acids. Germline CDR1 reads SGHAT; CDR2 reads FQNNGV. CDR3 sequence reads: CASSLVEGIGTEAFF. In DNA, the CDR3 is TGTGCCAGCAGCTTAGTAGAGGGGATCGGCACTGAAGCTTTCTTT.

This chain joins TRBV5-6 and TRBJ2-1; D remains unclear. Germline V gene sequence: CDR1 SGHDT, CDR2 YYEEEE. V was pared by 0 bases and J by 3 bases, with 4 bases between. The CDR3 is 13 amino acids. The CDR3 protein is CASSLGYYNEQFF. CDR3 in DNA: TGTGCCAGCAGCTTGGGTTACTACAATGAGCAGTTCTTC.

About this clone itself: This sample also contains other DNA sequences that code for the same CDR3. The chain combines TRBV10-1 with TRBJ1-1; D may be TRBD1 (6 bases). Per germline, CDR1 WNHNN and CDR2 SYGVQD (reference sequence). The germline V and J ends were trimmed by 5 bases and 0 bases, with 10 bases remaining between them. There are 14 residues in the CDR3. CDR3 bases: TGCGCCAGCAGTAGGGACACCTTGAACACTGAAGCTTTCTTT. Translated, it gives CASSRDTLNTEAFF.

The V call is TRBV30, the J call TRBJ2-7; D might be TRBD1 or TRBD2, each matching 5 bases. V was shortened by 1 base and J by 5 bases, with 12 bases between the two germline ends. Germline V CDR1 and CDR2: GTSNPN, SVGIG (reference sequence). This CDR3 contains 13 residues. Written as DNA, the CDR3 is TGTGCCTGGAGTGGGGGACCGGGGAACGAGCAGTACTTC. Translation gives CAWSGGPGNEQYF.

The chain recombines TRBV5-1 with TRBJ2-3, with D unclear. Germline loops: CDR1 SGHRS, CDR2 YFSETQ. There are 15 residues in the CDR3. V was shortened by 0 bases and J by 1 base, with 9 bases between the two germline ends. This chain's CDR3 is CASSLASMGTDTQYF. Written as DNA, the CDR3 is TGCGCCAGCAGCTTGGCCAGTATGGGCACAGATACGCAGTATTTT.

V usage is TRBV10-3 and J usage is TRBJ1-2, with 8 bases lining up with TRBD1. Germline CDR1 and CDR2: ENHRY and SYGVKD. The CDR3 has 15 amino acids. J was trimmed by 8 bases and V by 4 bases; bases with no gene match: 12. DNA for the CDR3: TGTGCCATCAGTGGGACAGGGATCGGAGAAGGGGGCTACACCTTC. Amino acids: CAISGTGIGEGGYTF.

This sequence joins TRBV4-1 and TRBJ2-4; possibly TRBD2 for D (6 bases). Trimming removed 3 bases at V and 0 bases at J, with 6 bases between. The CDR3 contains 14 residues. Germline V gene data show CDR1 as MGHRA and CDR2 as YSYEKL. The CDR3 sequence: CASSQGGAKNIQYF. CDR3 nucleotide sequence: TGCGCCAGCAGCCAGGGGGGAGCCAAAAACATTCAGTACTTC.

This sequence joins TRBV19 and TRBJ2-2, with a weak D call TRBD2 (5 bases). Per the germline V gene, CDR1 is LNHDA and CDR2 is SQIVND (reference sequence). The CDR3 consists of 15 residues. V lost 6 bases to trimming and J lost 1 base, with 12 bases between them. CDR3 bases: TGTGCCAGTAGCCCGACGGACTTGAACACCGGGGAGCTGTTTTTT. Translated: CASSPTDLNTGELFF.

The chain links TRBV6-5 to TRBJ2-2; possible D gene TRBD2, 5 bases. The CDR3 is 14 amino acids. Per germline, CDR1 MNHEY and CDR2 SVGAGI. The CDR3 sequence: CASLDSANTGELFF. For the CDR3, the DNA is TGTGCAAGCCTAGATAGCGCTAACACCGGGGAGCTGTTTTTT.

This rearrangement joins TRBV25-1 to TRBJ1-6; D gene ambiguous. The ends were cut back, 0 bases at V and 9 bases at J, with 6 bases in the middle. The germline V gene has CDR1 MGHDK and CDR2 SYGVNS. The CDR3 sequence is 13 residues long. DNA of the CDR3: TGTGCCAGCAGTGAATATATGAGTTCACCCCTCCACTTT. Encoded protein: CASSEYMSSPLHF. The whole variable domain, filled in from reference TRBV25-1 and TRBJ1-6, reads EADIYQTPRYLVIGTGKKITLECSQTMGHDKMYWYQQDPGMELHLIHYSYGVNSTEKGDLSSESTVSRIRTEHFPLTLESARPSHTSQYLCASSEYMSSPLHFGNGTRLTVT.

The chain is built from TRBV30 and TRBJ1-6; 8 nucleotides line up with TRBD1. V shed 3 bases, J shed 1 base, and the junction held 20 bases outside the gene matches. The CDR3 sequence is 21 residues long. From germline, CDR1 is GTSNPN and CDR2 SVGIG (reference sequence). Written as DNA, the CDR3 is TGTGCCTGGAGAAGAGACAAACCGGGACAGGTGGGCTTGTCCTATAATTCACCCCTCCACTTT. The encoded protein is CAWRRDKPGQVGLSYNSPLHF.

Worth noting for this clone: Other DNA sequences in the sample encode the same CDR3. As DNA, the CDR3 is TGTGCCAGCAGGAGGGACAGGGCCTACGAGCAGTACTTC. This translates into CASRRDRAYEQYF. The chain employs TRBV2 and TRBJ2-7; 9 positions agree with TRBD1. The CDR3 has 13 residues. V was pared by 6 bases and J by 2 bases, with 2 bases of the junction left unmatched. CDR1 is SNHLY and CDR2 is FYNNEI in the germline V gene.

The V and J genes are TRBV5-1 and TRBJ2-3; 9 bases are shared with TRBD2. This CDR3 region has 16 residues. CDR1 SGHRS and CDR2 YFSETQ come from the germline V gene. V lost 2 bases and J lost 11; bases outside the gene matches: 15. CDR3 sequence: CASSFGLAGPDGGQYF. CDR3 nucleotides: TGCGCCAGCAGCTTTGGGCTAGCGGGACCCGATGGAGGGCAGTATTTT.

A remark on this clone: Different DNA sequences within this sample yield the same CDR3. The V call is TRBV6-5, the J call TRBJ2-7; unclear D gene. CDR3 size: 15 residues. V lost 0 bases, J lost 2 bases, and 11 bases lay in between. CDR1 is MNHEY and CDR2 is SVGAGI in the germline V gene. CDR3 DNA sequence: TGTGCCAGCAGTTACTCGAGTTCCGGAACCTACGAGCAGTACTTC. This encodes CASSYSSSGTYEQYF.

This clone was counted a single time. V gene TRBV11-2 combines with J gene TRBJ2-6; D is ambiguous. The CDR3 extends over 15 amino acids. With 6 bases removed from V and 0 bases from J, the gap between germline ends came to 9 bases. Looked up from germline, CDR1 is SGHAT and CDR2 is FQNNGV. CDR3 sequence (DNA): TGTGCCAGCAGGCCGGTGACCTCTGGGGCCAACGTCCTGACTTTC. The encoded protein is CASRPVTSGANVLTF.

The sample holds a few counts of this clone. The chain's CDR3 is CASRKTGRQYF. The CDR3 bases are TGCGCCAGCAGAAAGACAGGGAGGCAGTACTTC. The chain joins TRBV10-1 to TRBJ2-7, with 7 nucleotides matching TRBD1. Germline CDR1 and CDR2: WNHNN and SYGVQD (reference sequence). Trimming took 6 bases from V and 9 from J; bases not matched to a gene: 5. This CDR3 contains 11 residues.

The V call is TRBV6-5, the J call TRBJ2-1, with 7 bases that match TRBD2. V lost 4 bases, J lost 5 bases, and 5 bases stayed unmatched. The germline V gene encodes CDR1 MNHEY and CDR2 SVGAGI. The CDR3 is 14 residues long. As DNA, the CDR3 is TGTGCCAGCAGTTCGGGACTACCTAACAATGAGCAGTTCTTC. This sequence encodes CASSSGLPNNEQFF.

A note on this clone: The same CDR3 also results from other DNA sequences found in this sample. The rearrangement uses TRBV9 and TRBJ2-1, with D perhaps matching TRBD1 or TRBD2 (5 bases each). This CDR3 spans 15 amino acids. Per the germline V gene, CDR1 is SGDLS and CDR2 is YYNGEE. V was pared by 0 bases and J by 4 bases, with 11 bases between. CDR3 loop: CASSVGGVAYNEQFF. In nucleotides, the CDR3 is TGTGCCAGCAGCGTAGGAGGGGTCGCTTACAATGAGCAGTTCTTC.

This clone has only one observation. The rearrangement links TRBV5-5 to TRBJ2-5, with 8 bases aligning to TRBD1. CDR1 and CDR2 (germline): SGHKS, YYEKEE (reference sequence). This CDR3 is built from 14 residues. Unmatched junction bases numbered 7, after V lost 4 bases and J lost 5 bases. DNA of the CDR3: TGTGCCAGCAGCGACGAGACAGGGGACGAGACCCAGTACTTC. Translation: CASSDETGDETQYF.